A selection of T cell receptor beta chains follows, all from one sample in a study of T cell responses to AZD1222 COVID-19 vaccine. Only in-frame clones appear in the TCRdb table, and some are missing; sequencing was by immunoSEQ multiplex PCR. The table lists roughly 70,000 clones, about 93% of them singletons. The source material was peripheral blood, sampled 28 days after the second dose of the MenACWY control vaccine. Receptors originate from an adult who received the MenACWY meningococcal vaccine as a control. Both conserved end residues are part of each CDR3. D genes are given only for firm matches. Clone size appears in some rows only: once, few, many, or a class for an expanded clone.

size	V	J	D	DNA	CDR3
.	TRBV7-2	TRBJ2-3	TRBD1	TGTGCCAGCAGCTCCACAGGGGCCACAGATACGCAGTATTTT	CASSSTGATDTQYF
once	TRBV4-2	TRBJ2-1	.	TGTGCCAGCAGCCGGGGCGGGATTACCTACAATGAGCAGTTCTTC	CASSRGGITYNEQFF
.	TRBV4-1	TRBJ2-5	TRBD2	TGCGCCAGCAGCCAAGCGCGGGAGTCAGGGGAGACCCAGTACTTC	CASSQARESGETQYF
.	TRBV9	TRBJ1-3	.	TGTGCCAGCAGCCTAGGGGTTACAGGCTCTGGAAACACCATATATTTT	CASSLGVTGSGNTIYF
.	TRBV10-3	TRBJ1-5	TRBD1	TGTGCCATCAGGGGGACAGATCAGCCCCAGCATTTT	CAIRGTDQPQHF
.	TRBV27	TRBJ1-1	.	TGTGCCAGCAGTCACCTGGGGGGGAACACTGAAGCTTTCTTT	CASSHLGGNTEAFF
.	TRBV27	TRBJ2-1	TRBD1	TGTGCCAGCAGTCAGGGGGTGAATGAGCAGTTCTTC	CASSQGVNEQFF
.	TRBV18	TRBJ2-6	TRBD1	TGTGCCAGCTCACCGGGACAGGGGCGCTCTGGGGCCAACGTCCTGACTTTC	CASSPGQGRSGANVLTF
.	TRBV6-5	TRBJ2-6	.	TGTGCCAGCAGGGGGGGCTCTGCTGGGGCCAACGTCCTGACTTTC	CASRGGSAGANVLTF
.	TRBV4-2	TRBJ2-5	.	TGTGCCAGCAGCCTGAAGGAGGACATACAAGAGACCCAGTACTTC	CASSLKEDIQETQYF
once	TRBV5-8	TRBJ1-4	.	TGTGCCAGCAGCTTGGACTCTATGGGGACAACCTATGAAAAACTGTTTTTT	CASSLDSMGTTYEKLFF
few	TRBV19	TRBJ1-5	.	TGTGCCAGTAGCCGACCAGGGGTGAGCAATCAGCCCCAGCATTTT	CASSRPGVSNQPQHF
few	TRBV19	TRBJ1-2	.	TGTGCCAGTAGTACCGAGGACGGAAGGTTAGCTAACTATGGCTACACCTTC	CASSTEDGRLANYGYTF
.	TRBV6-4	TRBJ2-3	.	TGTGCCAGCAGTGACTCAGGGACTAGCACAGATACGCAGTATTTT	CASSDSGTSTDTQYF
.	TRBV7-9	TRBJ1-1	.	TGTGCCAGCAGCTTAGAGGTGAACACTGAAGCTTTCTTT	CASSLEVNTEAFF
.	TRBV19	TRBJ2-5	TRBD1	TGTGCCAGTAGCCAGGGGACAGGTGGTGTAGAGACCCAGTACTTC	CASSQGTGGVETQYF
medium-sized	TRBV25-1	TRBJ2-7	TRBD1	TGTGCCAGCAGTGACGGACAGGGGGAAACCTACGAGCAGTACTTC	CASSDGQGETYEQYF
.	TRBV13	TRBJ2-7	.	TGTGCCAGCAGCCGTAGGAGTAGCTCCTACGAGCAGTACTTC	CASSRRSSSYEQYF
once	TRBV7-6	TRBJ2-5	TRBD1	TGTGCCAGCAGCGACCGGGACAGGGGGCGAGGGACCCAGTACTTC	CASSDRDRGRGTQYF
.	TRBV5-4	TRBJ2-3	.	TGTGCCAGCAGTCCCCTCGGAGATACGCAGTATTTT	CASSPLGDTQYF
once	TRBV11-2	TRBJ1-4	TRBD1	TGTGCCAGCAGCAATCCCGACAGGGCTGGGGAAAAACTGTTTTTT	CASSNPDRAGEKLFF
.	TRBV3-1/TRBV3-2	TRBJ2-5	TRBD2	TGTGCCAGCAGCCTGGCTAGCGGCCAAGAGACCCAGTACTTC	CASSLASGQETQYF
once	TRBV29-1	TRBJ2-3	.	TGCAGCGTTGAGGCTAGCTCCCTTGCCACAGATACGCAGTATTTT	CSVEASSLATDTQYF
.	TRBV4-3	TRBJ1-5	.	TGCGCCAGCAGCCAAGATGTTAGTCCGAGCAATCAGCCCCAGCATTTT	CASSQDVSPSNQPQHF
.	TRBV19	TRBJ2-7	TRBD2	TGTGCCAGCGGCCGGACTAGCGGGAGATCGATTGAGCAGTACTTC	CASGRTSGRSIEQYF
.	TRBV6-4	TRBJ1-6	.	TGTGCCAGCGCCTCGGACCCATATAATTCACCCCTCCACTTT	CASASDPYNSPLHF
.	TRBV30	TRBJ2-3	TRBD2	TGTGCCTGGAGTGTGGGGGGGAGAAGCACAGATACGCAGTATTTT	CAWSVGGRSTDTQYF
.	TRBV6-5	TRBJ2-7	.	TGTGCCAGCAGATCTAGCTCCCACTACTACTACGAGCAGTACTTC	CASRSSSHYYYEQYF
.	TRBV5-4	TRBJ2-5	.	TGTGCCAGCAGCTTGCCGGGAATCCAAGAGACCCAGTACTTC	CASSLPGIQETQYF
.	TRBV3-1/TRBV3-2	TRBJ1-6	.	TGTGCCAGCAGCCAAGCCGACATGAATAATTCACCCCTCCACTTT	CASSQADMNNSPLHF
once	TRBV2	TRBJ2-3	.	TGTGCCAGCATCAGGGTCGGACATAGCACAGATACGCAGTATTTT	CASIRVGHSTDTQYF
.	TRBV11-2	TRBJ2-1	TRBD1	TGTGCCAGCAGCTCCACCGGGACAGGGATTACCTACAATGAGCAGTTCTTC	CASSSTGTGITYNEQFF
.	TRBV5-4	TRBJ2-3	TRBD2	TGTGCCAGCAGCTTGAGGCGGGAGCTCACAGATACGCAGTATTTT	CASSLRRELTDTQYF
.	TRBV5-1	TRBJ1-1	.	TGCGCCAGCAGCTTCAGCCAGGACACTGAAGCTTTCTTT	CASSFSQDTEAFF
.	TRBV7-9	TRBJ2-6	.	TGTGCCAGCAGCTTTCGGACCGACTCCGTCTCTGGGGCCAACGTCCTGACTTTC	CASSFRTDSVSGANVLTF
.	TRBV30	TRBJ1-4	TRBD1	TGTGCCTGGGGGCGACAGGGTGGGGAAAAACTGTTTTTT	CAWGRQGGEKLFF
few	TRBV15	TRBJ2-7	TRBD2	TGTGCCACCAGCAGGCGGCGAGGCGGGAGCGACTACGAGCAGTACTTC	CATSRRRGGSDYEQYF
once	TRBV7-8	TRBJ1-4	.	TGTGCCAGCAGCTCGAACAGGGCGGGTAATGAAAAACTGTTTTTT	CASSSNRAGNEKLFF
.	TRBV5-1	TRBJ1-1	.	TGCGCCAGCAGCTTGGAGACAGGGAACACTGAAGCTTTCTTT	CASSLETGNTEAFF
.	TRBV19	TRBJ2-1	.	TGTGCCAGTACCCCAGCGGGGACAGGCAAAACCCCTCCCGGCAATGAGCAGTTCTTC	CASTPAGTGKTPPGNEQFF
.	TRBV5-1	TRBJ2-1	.	TGCGCCAGCAGCCCGTCACATAGGAGCTCCTACAATGAGCAGTTCTTC	CASSPSHRSSYNEQFF
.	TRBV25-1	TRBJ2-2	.	TGTGCCAGCAGTGATCCCTCCGGACGAGGCACCGGGGAGCTGTTTTTT	CASSDPSGRGTGELFF
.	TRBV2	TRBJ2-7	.	TGTGCCAGCAGTTCCCAGTTAGGAGCCTCCGAGCAGTACTTC	CASSSQLGASEQYF
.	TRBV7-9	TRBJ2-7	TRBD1	TGTGCCAGCAGCTTAGGGGACGGGACAGCTTCCTACGAGCAGTACTTC	CASSLGDGTASYEQYF
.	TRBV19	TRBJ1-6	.	TGTGCCAGTAGTACGAACCTTGGACGTTCCACGGTATTCCCCCTCCACTTT	CASSTNLGRSTVFPLHF
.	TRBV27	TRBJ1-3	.	TGTGCCAGCAGTCTAACAGGCTACTCTGGAAACACCATATATTTT	CASSLTGYSGNTIYF
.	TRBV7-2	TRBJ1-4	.	TGTGCCAGCAGCTCGGGGGCGGAAAATGAAAAACTGTTTTTT	CASSSGAENEKLFF